Below, 7 T cell receptor beta chains from the same sample are listed, as sequenced in a study of blood T cell repertoires in COVID-19. TCRdb's table, derived via immunoSEQ multiplex PCR, lists solely in-frame clones and lacks some. The data contain some 120,000 clones, about 87% of them seen just once; the ten biggest clones take up 2% to 2.5%. The sample comprised peripheral blood. Source of these receptors: a woman aged 45-65 years with acute or convalescent COVID-19.

J is TRBJ1-1 and V is TRBV19; no firm D call. V was cut by 1 base and J by 5 bases, with 14 bases left in between. The germline V gene encodes CDR1 LNHDA and CDR2 SQIVND (reference sequence). This CDR3 region has 15 residues. CDR3 sequence (DNA): TGTGCCAGTAGTATAGCGCCCCAGATTGGTACTGAAGCTTTCTTT. Amino acid sequence: CASSIAPQIGTEAFF.

The V gene is TRBV19, the J gene TRBJ2-7; 10 nucleotides align to TRBD2. In germline, CDR1 is LNHDA, CDR2 SQIVND (reference sequence). The J segment lost 9 bases and the V segment lost 3 bases, leaving 5 bases of the junction unmatched. The CDR3 spans 13 residues. The CDR3 bases are TGTGCCAGTAGTATTCTAGCGGGAGAGGGGCAGTACTTC. It is translated as CASSILAGEGQYF.

This clone was counted a single time. The rearrangement links TRBV5-1 to TRBJ2-7; D may be TRBD2 (6 bases). The CDR3 contains 14 residues. Germline CDR1 SGHRS, CDR2 YFSETQ. V gave up 5 bases and J gave up 6 bases, with 18 bases separating them. In nucleotides, the CDR3 is TGCGCCAGCAGACATTCCTCTAGCGCTGGCGAGCAGTACTTC. Amino acid sequence: CASRHSSSAGEQYF.

The CDR3 region has the DNA TGTGCCACCAGGGACAGGGGGGAAATGAACACTGAAGCTTTCTTT. This gives the protein CATRDRGEMNTEAFF. The genes are TRBV10-3 and TRBJ1-1; the match to TRBD1 covers 11 bases. Germline CDR1 is ENHRY and CDR2 is SYGVKD. Losses at the gene ends were 10 bases for V and 0 bases for J; bases not matched to a gene: 7. The CDR3 covers 15 residues.

CDR3 nucleotide sequence: TGTGCCAGCAGCCCTCATTGGGACAGTAATTCACCCCTCCACTTT. Amino acids: CASSPHWDSNSPLHF. The chain joins TRBV3-1 (or the pseudogene TRBV3-2) to TRBJ1-6, with TRBD1 matching 7 bases. CDR1 is LGHDT and CDR2 is YNNKEL in the germline V gene (reference sequence). This CDR3 is 15 amino acids long. V was clipped by 4 bases and J by 6 bases; unmatched bases: 6.

This clone occurred once. The chain combines TRBV6-2 or TRBV6-3 with TRBJ2-3, with 8 bases lining up with TRBD2. Germline CDR1 and CDR2: MNHEY and SVGEGT. The CDR3 sequence is 14 residues long. With V trimmed by 5 bases and J by 14 bases, 15 bases remained unmatched. The CDR3 sequence is CASSLTGGVVLRYF. The CDR3 bases are TGTGCCAGCAGTCTTACCGGGGGGGTAGTTCTCCGGTATTTT.

This chain uses TRBV9 with TRBJ2-7, with TRBD2 matching over 12 bases. V shed 3 bases and J 3 bases; nucleotides not matched to a gene: 4. Germline lookup yields CDR1 SGDLS and CDR2 YYNGEE. The CDR3 contains 15 residues. The CDR3 DNA follows: TGTGCCAGCAGCGCCGGGACTAGCGGGTTCTACGAGCAGTACTTC. It specifies CASSAGTSGFYEQYF.